These T cell receptor beta chains were read from a single sample in a study of cytomegalovirus exposure and HLA in healthy donors. TCRdb's table, derived via immunoSEQ multiplex PCR, lists solely in-frame clones and lacks some. The repertoire consists of approximately 150,000 clones, with roughly 82% occurring once and the leading ten covering 5% to 6.5%. The sample comprised PBMCs. These receptors came from a man aged 30 to 45 in good health and CMV-seropositive. Both conserved end residues are part of each CDR3. A D gene is named only where the DNA matches it firmly. Clone size appears in some rows only: once, few, many, or a class for an expanded clone.

j_call: TRBJ2-7; v_call: TRBV10-3; clone_size: NA; cdr3_length: 12; d_call: TRBD1; cdr3_aa: CAIRGQESGQYF; cdr3_nt: TGTGCCATCCGCGGACAGGAGTCCGGGCAGTACTTC
j_call: TRBJ1-1; v_call: TRBV29-1; clone_size: few; cdr3_length: 14; d_call: NA; cdr3_aa: CSVDLRRVNTEAFF; cdr3_nt: TGCAGCGTTGATCTGCGGCGGGTGAACACTGAAGCTTTCTTT
j_call: TRBJ2-7; v_call: TRBV9; clone_size: NA; cdr3_length: 15; d_call: TRBD2; cdr3_aa: CASSKTSGREHEQYF; cdr3_nt: TGTGCCAGCAGCAAGACTAGCGGGAGGGAGCACGAGCAGTACTTC
j_call: TRBJ2-3; v_call: TRBV5-1; clone_size: NA; cdr3_length: 16; d_call: NA; cdr3_aa: CASGGSSGTSTDTQYF; cdr3_nt: TGCGCCAGCGGAGGAAGTAGCGGCACTAGCACAGATACGCAGTATTTT
j_call: TRBJ2-7; v_call: TRBV7-9; clone_size: NA; cdr3_length: 18; d_call: TRBD2; cdr3_aa: CASSPRGLAGAWGDEQYF; cdr3_nt: TGTGCCAGCAGCCCCCGGGGACTAGCGGGGGCTTGGGGGGACGAGCAGTACTTC
j_call: TRBJ2-1; v_call: TRBV2; clone_size: few; cdr3_length: 15; d_call: NA; cdr3_aa: CASSVGRNSYNEQFF; cdr3_nt: TGTGCCAGCAGTGTAGGCAGGAACTCCTACAATGAGCAGTTCTTC
j_call: TRBJ1-1; v_call: TRBV4-2; clone_size: NA; cdr3_length: 13; d_call: NA; cdr3_aa: CASSRTENTEAFF; cdr3_nt: TGTGCCAGCAGCCGGACAGAGAACACTGAAGCTTTCTTT
j_call: TRBJ2-2; v_call: TRBV27; clone_size: NA; cdr3_length: 16; d_call: TRBD2; cdr3_aa: CATSSLAGINTGELFF; cdr3_nt: TGTGCCACCTCCTCCTTAGCGGGGATTAACACCGGGGAGCTGTTTTTT
j_call: TRBJ1-5; v_call: TRBV5-6; clone_size: NA; cdr3_length: 17; d_call: NA; cdr3_aa: CASSLERVENSNQPQHF; cdr3_nt: TGTGCCAGCAGCTTGGAACGGGTCGAGAATAGCAATCAGCCCCAGCATTTT
j_call: TRBJ2-7; v_call: TRBV15; clone_size: few; cdr3_length: 16; d_call: NA; cdr3_aa: CATSPIQGGHTYEQYF; cdr3_nt: TGTGCCACCAGCCCCATCCAGGGGGGCCATACCTACGAGCAGTACTTC
j_call: TRBJ1-3; v_call: TRBV7-9; clone_size: NA; cdr3_length: 17; d_call: TRBD1; cdr3_aa: CASSLGQPALSGNTIYF; cdr3_nt: TGTGCCAGCAGCTTGGGACAGCCGGCGCTCTCTGGAAACACCATATATTTT
j_call: TRBJ2-1; v_call: TRBV30; clone_size: few; cdr3_length: 14; d_call: TRBD2; cdr3_aa: CAWLRTSGSAEQFF; cdr3_nt: TGTGCCTGGTTGAGGACTAGCGGGAGTGCTGAGCAGTTCTTC
j_call: TRBJ1-2; v_call: TRBV5-1; clone_size: NA; cdr3_length: 17; d_call: TRBD1; cdr3_aa: CASSLGGGGSSNYGYTF; cdr3_nt: TGCGCCAGCAGCTTGGGAGGGGGCGGAAGTTCAAACTATGGCTACACCTTC
j_call: TRBJ1-2; v_call: TRBV6-7; clone_size: NA; cdr3_length: 16; d_call: NA; cdr3_aa: CASSWPPRRSPYGYTF; cdr3_nt: TGTGCCAGCAGTTGGCCCCCCCGAAGAAGTCCCTATGGCTACACCTTC
j_call: TRBJ1-4; v_call: TRBV7-2; clone_size: NA; cdr3_length: 16; d_call: NA; cdr3_aa: CASSFALARRDEKLFF; cdr3_nt: TGTGCCAGCAGCTTCGCACTTGCAAGGCGGGATGAAAAACTGTTTTTT
j_call: TRBJ2-3; v_call: TRBV7-9; clone_size: NA; cdr3_length: 16; d_call: NA; cdr3_aa: CASSLVPEDTTDTQYF; cdr3_nt: TGTGCCAGCAGCTTAGTACCGGAGGATACCACAGATACGCAGTATTTT
j_call: TRBJ2-7; v_call: TRBV28; clone_size: NA; cdr3_length: 14; d_call: NA; cdr3_aa: CASSLRQPVYEQYF; cdr3_nt: TGTGCCAGCAGTTTAAGACAGCCCGTCTACGAGCAGTACTTC
j_call: TRBJ2-6; v_call: TRBV12-5; clone_size: NA; cdr3_length: 17; d_call: TRBD1; cdr3_aa: CASGLGQGTAGANVLTF; cdr3_nt: TGTGCTAGTGGTTTGGGACAGGGTACAGCTGGGGCCAACGTCCTGACTTTC
j_call: TRBJ1-4; v_call: TRBV15; clone_size: few; cdr3_length: 13; d_call: NA; cdr3_aa: CATLSLAGEKLFF; cdr3_nt: TGTGCCACCCTCAGTTTGGCGGGTGAAAAACTGTTTTTT
j_call: TRBJ2-1; v_call: TRBV28; clone_size: NA; cdr3_length: 14; d_call: NA; cdr3_aa: CASSLIQGGNEQFF; cdr3_nt: TGTGCCAGCAGTTTAATCCAGGGAGGAAATGAGCAGTTCTTC
j_call: TRBJ2-2; v_call: TRBV6-5; clone_size: NA; cdr3_length: 11; d_call: NA; cdr3_aa: CASSNTGELFF; cdr3_nt: TGTGCCAGCTCAAACACCGGGGAGCTGTTTTTT
j_call: TRBJ2-7; v_call: TRBV2; clone_size: once; cdr3_length: 12; d_call: NA; cdr3_aa: CASGVGANEQYF; cdr3_nt: TGTGCCAGCGGGGTTGGGGCCAACGAGCAGTACTTC
j_call: TRBJ2-7; v_call: TRBV7-2; clone_size: once; cdr3_length: 14; d_call: TRBD2; cdr3_aa: CASSFASGSYEQYF; cdr3_nt: TGTGCCAGCAGCTTCGCTAGCGGCTCCTACGAGCAGTACTTC
j_call: TRBJ1-1; v_call: TRBV10-3; clone_size: NA; cdr3_length: 14; d_call: NA; cdr3_aa: CAIRAFQGRTEAFF; cdr3_nt: TGTGCCATCAGGGCCTTCCAGGGAAGAACTGAAGCTTTCTTT
j_call: TRBJ1-5; v_call: TRBV15; clone_size: NA; cdr3_length: 13; d_call: NA; cdr3_aa: CATSSSSGQPQHF; cdr3_nt: TGTGCCACCAGCTCGAGCTCAGGGCAGCCCCAGCATTTT
j_call: TRBJ1-5; v_call: TRBV27; clone_size: NA; cdr3_length: 15; d_call: TRBD1; cdr3_aa: CASSAHRGDDQPQHF; cdr3_nt: TGTGCCAGCAGTGCCCACAGGGGGGACGATCAGCCCCAGCATTTT
j_call: TRBJ2-7; v_call: TRBV15; clone_size: NA; cdr3_length: 13; d_call: NA; cdr3_aa: CATSTGTRYEQYF; cdr3_nt: TGTGCCACCAGTACCGGGACTCGCTACGAGCAGTACTTC
j_call: TRBJ2-1; v_call: TRBV4-1; clone_size: once; cdr3_length: 13; d_call: NA; cdr3_aa: CASSQARDNEQFF; cdr3_nt: TGCGCCAGCAGCCAAGCCAGGGACAATGAGCAGTTCTTC
j_call: TRBJ2-5; v_call: TRBV7-9; clone_size: NA; cdr3_length: 14; d_call: TRBD1; cdr3_aa: CASSPGTVGETQYF; cdr3_nt: TGTGCCAGCAGCCCCGGGACAGTCGGAGAGACCCAGTACTTC
j_call: TRBJ2-5; v_call: TRBV7-9; clone_size: NA; cdr3_length: 13; d_call: NA; cdr3_aa: CASSLGNKVQEYF; cdr3_nt: TGTGCCAGCAGCTTAGGGAACAAGGTTCAGGAGTACTTC
j_call: TRBJ2-2; v_call: TRBV5-1; clone_size: NA; cdr3_length: 16; d_call: TRBD2; cdr3_aa: CASSLLSAGGTGELFF; cdr3_nt: TGCGCCAGCAGCTTGTTATCCGCGGGGGGGACCGGGGAGCTGTTTTTT
j_call: TRBJ1-5; v_call: TRBV4-1; clone_size: NA; cdr3_length: 14; d_call: NA; cdr3_aa: CASSQVAGNQPQHF; cdr3_nt: TGCGCCAGCAGCCAAGTCGCGGGGAATCAGCCCCAGCATTTT
j_call: TRBJ2-6; v_call: TRBV13; clone_size: NA; cdr3_length: 20; d_call: TRBD2; cdr3_aa: CASSLGRPGTRLSGANGLTF; cdr3_nt: TGTGCCAGCAGCTTGGGCAGGCCCGGGACTAGACTCTCTGGGGCCAACGGCCTGACTTTC
j_call: TRBJ2-1; v_call: TRBV28; clone_size: NA; cdr3_length: 15; d_call: TRBD1; cdr3_aa: CASRGQGRLYNEQFF; cdr3_nt: TGTGCCAGCAGGGGACAGGGAAGACTTTACAATGAGCAGTTCTTC
j_call: TRBJ2-7; v_call: TRBV5-1; clone_size: NA; cdr3_length: 17; d_call: TRBD2; cdr3_aa: CASSLGGTSGLAYEQYF; cdr3_nt: TGCGCCAGCAGCTTGGGAGGGACTAGCGGATTAGCCTACGAGCAGTACTTC
j_call: TRBJ1-6; v_call: TRBV27; clone_size: NA; cdr3_length: 14; d_call: TRBD1; cdr3_aa: CASTRTGENSPLHF; cdr3_nt: TGTGCCAGCACTAGGACAGGGGAAAATTCACCCCTCCACTTT
j_call: TRBJ2-5; v_call: TRBV28; clone_size: NA; cdr3_length: 16; d_call: TRBD2; cdr3_aa: CASSLTRGGAEKTQYF; cdr3_nt: TGTGCCAGCAGTTTAACCCGCGGGGGGGCGGAAAAGACCCAGTACTTC
j_call: TRBJ1-6; v_call: TRBV11-3; clone_size: NA; cdr3_length: 13; d_call: NA; cdr3_aa: CASSLYRDSPLHF; cdr3_nt: TGTGCCAGCAGCTTGTACAGAGACTCACCCCTCCACTTT
j_call: TRBJ2-1; v_call: TRBV7-2; clone_size: NA; cdr3_length: 16; d_call: NA; cdr3_aa: CASSLVWARGQNEQFF; cdr3_nt: TGTGCCAGCAGCTTAGTCTGGGCTAGGGGTCAGAATGAGCAGTTCTTC
j_call: TRBJ2-1; v_call: TRBV7-9; clone_size: NA; cdr3_length: 16; d_call: NA; cdr3_aa: CASSRFNRQFLNEQFF; cdr3_nt: TGTGCCAGCAGCCGGTTCAACCGACAGTTCTTGAATGAGCAGTTCTTC
j_call: TRBJ1-2; v_call: TRBV15; clone_size: NA; cdr3_length: 13; d_call: NA; cdr3_aa: CATSRDRGYGYTF; cdr3_nt: TGTGCCACCAGCAGAGACAGGGGCTATGGCTACACCTTC
j_call: TRBJ1-4; v_call: TRBV2; clone_size: NA; cdr3_length: 14; d_call: NA; cdr3_aa: CASSEDSSYDSVFF; cdr3_nt: TGTGCCAGCAGTGAGGACAGTTCCTATGATTCGGTGTTTTTT
j_call: TRBJ2-7; v_call: TRBV27; clone_size: once; cdr3_length: 12; d_call: NA; cdr3_aa: CASAGSSYEQYF; cdr3_nt: TGTGCCTCGGCGGGGAGCTCCTACGAGCAGTACTTC
j_call: TRBJ2-7; v_call: TRBV2; clone_size: once; cdr3_length: 16; d_call: TRBD2; cdr3_aa: CASRTTSGGRRYEQYF; cdr3_nt: TGTGCCAGCAGGACTACTAGCGGGGGGCGACGCTACGAGCAGTACTTC
j_call: TRBJ2-5; v_call: TRBV7-2; clone_size: NA; cdr3_length: 16; d_call: TRBD2; cdr3_aa: CASSLALAGAGGTQYF; cdr3_nt: TGTGCCAGCAGCTTAGCACTAGCGGGAGCCGGTGGGACCCAGTACTTC
j_call: TRBJ1-5; v_call: TRBV6-1; clone_size: NA; cdr3_length: 14; d_call: TRBD1; cdr3_aa: CASSVGTVAKPQHF; cdr3_nt: TGTGCCAGCAGTGTGGGGACAGTAGCGAAGCCCCAGCATTTT
j_call: TRBJ2-3; v_call: TRBV7-9; clone_size: NA; cdr3_length: 17; d_call: TRBD1; cdr3_aa: CASSLGQGATSTDTQYF; cdr3_nt: TGTGCCAGCAGCCTGGGACAGGGGGCCACTAGCACAGATACGCAGTATTTT